Each of the 3 T cell receptor beta chains below was sequenced from the same sample in a study of blood T cells in healthy people across ages. Together with a sample-barcoded 5' primer, a J-beta primer mix was included in a second PCR lasting about 6 to 11 cycles. Via MiXCR, TCRdb re-called the 5' RACE reads, giving one row per CDR3 protein. The data show some 940,000 distinct CDR3 sequences, roughly 28% seen once. The same data also went into a second study, on T cells of mothers and their children.

Material for sequencing was blood. These TCRs come from a woman in her thirties or forties in good health.

The chain uses TRBV7-2 and TRBJ1-1; 7 bases match TRBD1. The CDR3 loop spans 13 amino acids. Trimming took 6 bases from V and 5 from J; bases not matched to a gene: 6. Germline loops: CDR1 SGHTA, CDR2 FQGNSA. CDR3 coding DNA: TGTGCCAGCAGTCGGGACAGTCGGACTGAAGCTTTCTTT. This gives the protein CASSRDSRTEAFF.

The chain carries TRBV10-3 and TRBJ2-3; possible D gene TRBD2, 6 bases. V dropped 6 bases and J dropped 0 bases, with 16 bases sitting between them. This CDR3 region has 16 residues. CDR1 is ENHRY, CDR2 SYGVKD, per germline. CDR3 sequence reads: CAIREGRSLSTDTQYF. DNA of the CDR3: TGTGCCATCAGGGAAGGGAGGTCCCTCAGCACAGATACGCAGTATTTT.

V usage is TRBV7-2 and J usage is TRBJ2-5, with a possible D match to TRBD1 (5 bases). This CDR3 is built from 15 residues. Per germline, CDR1 SGHTA and CDR2 FQGNSA. Trimming removed 8 bases at V and 1 base at J, with 17 bases between. CDR3 DNA sequence: TGTGCCAGCGGTCCTTGGGGCCTAACCCAAGAGACCCAGTACTTC. It translates to CASGPWGLTQETQYF.